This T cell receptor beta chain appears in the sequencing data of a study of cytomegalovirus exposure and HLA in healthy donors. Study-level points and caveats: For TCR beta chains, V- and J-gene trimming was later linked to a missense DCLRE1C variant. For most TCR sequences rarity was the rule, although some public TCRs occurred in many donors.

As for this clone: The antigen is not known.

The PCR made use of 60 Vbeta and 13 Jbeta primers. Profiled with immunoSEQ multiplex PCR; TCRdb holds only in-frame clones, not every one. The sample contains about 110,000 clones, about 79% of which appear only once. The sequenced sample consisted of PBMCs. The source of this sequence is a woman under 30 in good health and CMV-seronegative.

The chain's CDR3 is CASSNGQPNEKLFF. The CDR3 nucleotides read TGTGCCAGTAGTAACGGACAGCCTAATGAAAAACTGTTTTTT. This chain joins TRBV19 and TRBJ1-4; maybe TRBD1 (6 bases). Trimming removed 4 bases from V and 3 bases from J, with 9 bases in between. This CDR3 spans 14 amino acids. The germline V gene encodes CDR1 LNHDA and CDR2 SQIVND (reference sequence).